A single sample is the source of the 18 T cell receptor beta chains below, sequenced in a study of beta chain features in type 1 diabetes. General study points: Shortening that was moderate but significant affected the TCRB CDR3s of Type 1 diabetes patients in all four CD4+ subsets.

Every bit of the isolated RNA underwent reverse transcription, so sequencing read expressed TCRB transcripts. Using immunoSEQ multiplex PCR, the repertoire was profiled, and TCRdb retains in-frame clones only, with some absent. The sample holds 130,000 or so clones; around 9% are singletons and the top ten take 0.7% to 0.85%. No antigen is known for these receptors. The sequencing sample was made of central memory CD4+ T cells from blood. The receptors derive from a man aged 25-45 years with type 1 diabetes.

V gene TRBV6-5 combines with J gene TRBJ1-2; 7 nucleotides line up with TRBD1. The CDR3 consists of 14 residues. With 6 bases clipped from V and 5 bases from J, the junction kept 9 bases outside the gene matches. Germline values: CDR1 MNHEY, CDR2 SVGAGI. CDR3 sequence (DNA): TGTGCCAGCAGCCCTGAGACAGGGCCTTATGGCTACACCTTC. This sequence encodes CASSPETGPYGYTF.

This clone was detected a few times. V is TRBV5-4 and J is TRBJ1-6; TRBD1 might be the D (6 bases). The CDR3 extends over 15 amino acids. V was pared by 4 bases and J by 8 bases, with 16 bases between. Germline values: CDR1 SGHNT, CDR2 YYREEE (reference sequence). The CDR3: CASSQEYRDDSPLHF. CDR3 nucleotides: TGTGCCAGCAGCCAAGAGTACAGGGATGATTCACCCCTCCACTTT.

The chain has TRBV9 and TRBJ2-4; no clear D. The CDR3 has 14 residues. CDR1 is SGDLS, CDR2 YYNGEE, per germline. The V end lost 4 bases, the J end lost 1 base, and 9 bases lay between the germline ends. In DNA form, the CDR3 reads TGTGCCAGCAGCCCCCGCGTGGCCAAAAACATTCAGTACTTC. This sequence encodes CASSPRVAKNIQYF.

The CDR3 spells CASSETTDTQYF. Written as DNA, the CDR3 is TGTGCCAGCAGTGAGACTACAGATACGCAGTATTTT. The chain employs TRBV2 and TRBJ2-3, with D unclear. The CDR3 loop spans 12 amino acids. V lost 3 bases to trimming and J lost 3 bases, with 4 bases between them. CDR1 is SNHLY, CDR2 FYNNEI, per germline. The full variable domain, completed using reference TRBV2 and TRBJ2-3, is EPEVTQTPSHQVTQMGQEVILRCVPISNHLYFYWYRQILGQKVEFLVSFYNNEISEKSEIFDDQFSVERPDGSNFTLKIRSTKLEDSAMYFCASSETTDTQYFGPGTRLTVL.

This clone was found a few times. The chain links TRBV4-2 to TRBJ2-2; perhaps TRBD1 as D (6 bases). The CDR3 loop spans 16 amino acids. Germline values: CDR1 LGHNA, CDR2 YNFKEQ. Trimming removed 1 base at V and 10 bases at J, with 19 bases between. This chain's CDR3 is CASSQGGTGIPVELFF. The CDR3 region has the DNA TGTGCCAGCAGCCAAGGGGGCACAGGGATCCCCGTGGAGCTGTTTTTT.

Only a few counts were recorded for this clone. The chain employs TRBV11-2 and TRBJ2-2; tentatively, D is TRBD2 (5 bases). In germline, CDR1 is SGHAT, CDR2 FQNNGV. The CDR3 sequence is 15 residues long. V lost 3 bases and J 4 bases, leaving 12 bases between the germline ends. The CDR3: CASSFEGRLTGELFF. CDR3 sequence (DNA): TGTGCCAGCAGCTTCGAGGGCAGACTCACCGGGGAGCTGTTTTTT.

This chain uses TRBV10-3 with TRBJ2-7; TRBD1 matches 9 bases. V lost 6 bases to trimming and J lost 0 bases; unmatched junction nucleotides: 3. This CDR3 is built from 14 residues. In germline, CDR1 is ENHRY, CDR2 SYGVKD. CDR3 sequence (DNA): TGTGCCATCAGAGGGACAGGGCGCTCCTACGAGCAGTACTTC. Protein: CAIRGTGRSYEQYF.

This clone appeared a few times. CDR3 nucleotides: TGTGCCAGCAGTGACCCGCGGACTAGCGGGGGGTTCGACGAGCAGTACTTC. It codes for CASSDPRTSGGFDEQYF. The chain uses TRBV25-1 and TRBJ2-7; 14 bases match TRBD2. Germline loops: CDR1 MGHDK, CDR2 SYGVNS. The CDR3 loop spans 17 amino acids. V lost 3 bases and J lost 5; bases outside the gene matches: 9.

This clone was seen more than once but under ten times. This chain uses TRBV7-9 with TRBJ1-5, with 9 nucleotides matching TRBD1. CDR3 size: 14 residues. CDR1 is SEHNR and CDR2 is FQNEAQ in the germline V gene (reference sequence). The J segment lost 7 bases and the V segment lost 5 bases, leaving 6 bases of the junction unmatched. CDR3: CASSPGTGPQPQHF. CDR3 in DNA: TGTGCCAGCAGCCCCGGGACAGGGCCCCAGCCCCAGCATTTT.

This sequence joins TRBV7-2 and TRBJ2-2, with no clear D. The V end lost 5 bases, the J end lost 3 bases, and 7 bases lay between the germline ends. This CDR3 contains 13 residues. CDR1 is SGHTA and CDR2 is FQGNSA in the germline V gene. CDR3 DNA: TGTGCCAGCAGCGATAGATACACCGGGGAGCTGTTTTTT. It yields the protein CASSDRYTGELFF. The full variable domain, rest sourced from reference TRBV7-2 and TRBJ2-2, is GAGVSQSPSNKVTEKGKDVELRCDPISGHTALYWYRQSLGQGLEFLIYFQGNSAPDKSGLPSDRFSAERTGGSVSTLTIQRTQQEDSAVYLCASSDRYTGELFFGEGSRLTVL.

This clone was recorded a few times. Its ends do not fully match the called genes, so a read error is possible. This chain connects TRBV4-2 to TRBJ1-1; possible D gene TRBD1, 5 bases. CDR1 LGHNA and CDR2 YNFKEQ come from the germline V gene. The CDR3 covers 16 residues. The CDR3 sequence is CASSQAAGRGNTEAFF. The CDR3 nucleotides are TGTGCCAGCAGTCAAGCTGCGGGGAGGGGGAACACTGAAGCTTTCTTT.

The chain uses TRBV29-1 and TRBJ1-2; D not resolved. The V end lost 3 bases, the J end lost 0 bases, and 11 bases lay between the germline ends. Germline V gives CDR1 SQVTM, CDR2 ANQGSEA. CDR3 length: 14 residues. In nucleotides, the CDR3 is TGCAGCGTTGAGGTACACTACTCTAACTATGGCTACACCTTC. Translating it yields CSVEVHYSNYGYTF.

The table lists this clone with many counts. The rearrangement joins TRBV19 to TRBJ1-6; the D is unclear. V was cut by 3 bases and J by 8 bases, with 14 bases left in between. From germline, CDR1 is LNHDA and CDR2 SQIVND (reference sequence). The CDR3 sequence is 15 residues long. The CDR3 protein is CASSIFGEFDSPLHF. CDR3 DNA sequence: TGTGCCAGTAGTATTTTTGGGGAGTTCGATTCACCCCTCCACTTT.

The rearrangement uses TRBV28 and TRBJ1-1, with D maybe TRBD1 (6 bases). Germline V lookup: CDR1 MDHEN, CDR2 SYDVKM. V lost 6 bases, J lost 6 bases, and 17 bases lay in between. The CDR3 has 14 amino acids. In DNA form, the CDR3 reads TGTGCCAGCAGATCGGGGGGACAAATCGCTGAAGCTTTCTTT. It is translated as CASRSGGQIAEAFF.

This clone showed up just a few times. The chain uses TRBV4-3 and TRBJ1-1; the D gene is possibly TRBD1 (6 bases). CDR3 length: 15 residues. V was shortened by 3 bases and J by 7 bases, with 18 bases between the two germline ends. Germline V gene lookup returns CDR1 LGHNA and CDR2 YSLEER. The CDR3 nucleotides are TGCGCCAGCAGCCAGGAAACTCTTAACAGGGATGAAGCTTTCTTT. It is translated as CASSQETLNRDEAFF.

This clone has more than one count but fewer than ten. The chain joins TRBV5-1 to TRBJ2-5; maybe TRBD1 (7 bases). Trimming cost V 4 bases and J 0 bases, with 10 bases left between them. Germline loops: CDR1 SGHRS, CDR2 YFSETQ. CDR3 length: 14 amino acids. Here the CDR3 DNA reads TGCGCCAGCAGCGCAGGGGGGAACCAAGAGACCCAGTACTTC. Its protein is CASSAGGNQETQYF.

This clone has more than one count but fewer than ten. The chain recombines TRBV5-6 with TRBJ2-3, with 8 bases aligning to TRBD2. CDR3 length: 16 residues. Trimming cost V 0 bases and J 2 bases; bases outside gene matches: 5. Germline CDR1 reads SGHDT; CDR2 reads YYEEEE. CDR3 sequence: CASSLAERGTTDTQYF. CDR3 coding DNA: TGTGCCAGCAGCTTGGCGGAGCGGGGGACCACAGATACGCAGTATTTT.

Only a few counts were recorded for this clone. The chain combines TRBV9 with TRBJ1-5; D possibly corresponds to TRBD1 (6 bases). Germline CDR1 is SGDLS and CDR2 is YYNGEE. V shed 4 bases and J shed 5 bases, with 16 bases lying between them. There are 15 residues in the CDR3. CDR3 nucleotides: TGTGCCAGCAGCTCCTCCGGGACACCCTATCAGCCCCAGCATTTT. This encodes CASSSSGTPYQPQHF.